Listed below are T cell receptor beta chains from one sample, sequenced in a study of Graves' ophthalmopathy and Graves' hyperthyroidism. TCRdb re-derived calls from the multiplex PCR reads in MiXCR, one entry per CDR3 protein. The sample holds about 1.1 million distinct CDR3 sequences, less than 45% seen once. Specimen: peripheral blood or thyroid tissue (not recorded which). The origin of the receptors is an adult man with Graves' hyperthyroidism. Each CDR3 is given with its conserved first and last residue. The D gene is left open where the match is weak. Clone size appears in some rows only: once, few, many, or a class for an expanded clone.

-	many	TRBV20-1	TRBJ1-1	TGCAGTCCCAAAAGGAAGCGGACCACTGAAGCTTTCTTT	CSPKRKRTTEAFF
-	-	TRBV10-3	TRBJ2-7	TGTGCCAGCAGTGGGGCCTCAAAGCCCCACGAGCAGTACTTC	CASSGASKPHEQYF
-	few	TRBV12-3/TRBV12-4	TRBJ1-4	TGTGCCAGCAGTCCCCTAGACAGGCATGAAAAACTGTTTTTT	CASSPLDRHEKLFF
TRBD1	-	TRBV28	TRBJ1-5	TGTGCCAGCTTACGAAAAGGGGGCCCCCGGCAGCCCCAGCATTTT	CASLRKGGPRQPQHF
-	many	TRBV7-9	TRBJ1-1	TGTGCCAGCAGCTTCGCCCGGACCCAGAACACTGAAGCTTTCTTT	CASSFARTQNTEAFF
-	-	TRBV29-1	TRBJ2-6	TGCAGCGTTGTAACAGGCTCGGGGGCCAACGTCCTGACTTTC	CSVVTGSGANVLTF
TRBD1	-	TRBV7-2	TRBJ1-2	TGTGCCAGCCGTCGTAGGTCCAGAGACAGGGTACATGGCTACACCTTC	CASRRRSRDRVHGYTF
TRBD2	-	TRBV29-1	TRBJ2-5	TGCAGCGTTGATGGACTAGCGGGAGGGCCAGAGACCCAGTACTTC	CSVDGLAGGPETQYF
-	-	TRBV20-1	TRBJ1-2	TGCAGTGCTAGAGCCCTGGACAGCGCTTTATATGGCTACACCTTC	CSARALDSALYGYTF
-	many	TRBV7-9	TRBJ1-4	TGTGCCAGCAGCTCGTCTGGAGTTCAGAATGAAAAACTGTTTTTT	CASSSSGVQNEKLFF
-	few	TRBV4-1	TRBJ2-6	TGCGCCAGCAGCCAAGATTTAGGAGGGGCTGGGGCCAACGTCCTGACTTTC	CASSQDLGGAGANVLTF
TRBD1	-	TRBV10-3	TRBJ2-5	TGTGCCATCAGCGGACAGGGGGAACTCGAGACCCAGTACTTC	CAISGQGELETQYF
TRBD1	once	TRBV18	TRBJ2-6	TGTGCCAGCTCACTCACAGGGGGCAATGGGGCCAACGTCCTGACTTTC	CASSLTGGNGANVLTF
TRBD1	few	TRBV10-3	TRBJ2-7	TGTGCCAGCGGGGACAGGGGCGCCTACGAGCAGTACTTC	CASGDRGAYEQYF
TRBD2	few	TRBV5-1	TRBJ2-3	TGCGCCAGCAGCTTGAAAACGGGAGGGCCCACAGATACGCAGTATTTT	CASSLKTGGPTDTQYF
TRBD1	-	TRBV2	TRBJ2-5	TGCGCCAGCAGTGCACCGGGACAGGCCCAGTACTTC	CASSAPGQAQYF
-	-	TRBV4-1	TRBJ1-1	TGCGCCAGCAGCCAAGATGGCTCGGCGGGGACTGAAGCTTTCTTT	CASSQDGSAGTEAFF
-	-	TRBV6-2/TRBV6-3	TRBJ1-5	TGTGCCAGCAGTTACGGCCTTAATCAGCCCCAGCATTTT	CASSYGLNQPQHF
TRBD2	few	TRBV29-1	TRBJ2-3	TGCAGCGCTAGGACTAGCGGGGCGGCAGATACGCAGTATTTT	CSARTSGAADTQYF
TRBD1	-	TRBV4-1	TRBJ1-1	TGCGCCAGCAGTCGTGAGACAGGGGGCACTGAAGCTTTCTTT	CASSRETGGTEAFF
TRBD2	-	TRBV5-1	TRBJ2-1	TGCGCCAGCAGAGGAGTGGGAGCGGGAGGCTACGAGCAGTTCTTC	CASRGVGAGGYEQFF
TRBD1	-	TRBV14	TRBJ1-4	TGTGCCAGCAGCCGACGGACAGGGATCCGTGAAAAACTGTTTTTT	CASSRRTGIREKLFF
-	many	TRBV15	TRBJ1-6	TGTGCCACCAGCAGTCGCCGGCTAGAGCCCCTCCACTTT	CATSSRRLEPLHF
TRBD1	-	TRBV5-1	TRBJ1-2	TGCGCCAGCAGCTTTCCGGGACAGGGGGAATATGGCTACACCTTC	CASSFPGQGEYGYTF
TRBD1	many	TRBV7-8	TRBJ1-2	TGTGCCAGCAGCTTCAGCCGGGACAGGGCTCCTGGAGATGGCTACACCTTC	CASSFSRDRAPGDGYTF
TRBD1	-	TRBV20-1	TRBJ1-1	TGCAGTGCTAGGACAGGGGGCGATTGGAACACTGAAGCTTTCTTT	CSARTGGDWNTEAFF
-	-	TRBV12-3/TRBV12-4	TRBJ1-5	TGTGCCAGCAGTTTAGGCAACAGCCCCAATCAGCCCCAGCATTTT	CASSLGNSPNQPQHF
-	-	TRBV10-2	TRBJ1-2	TGTGCCAGCTCACCACCAGGGGAGGGCTACACCTTC	CASSPPGEGYTF